Following are 23 T cell receptor beta chains from one sample sequenced in a study of blood T cells in healthy people across ages. Together with a sample-barcoded 5' primer, a J-beta primer mix was included in a second PCR lasting about 6 to 11 cycles. TCRdb reanalysed the 5' RACE reads using MiXCR and keeps one entry per CDR3 protein. The sample lists 1.8 million or so distinct CDR3 sequences; about two fifths were seen once. Sequenced input: blood. All receptors come from a human donor in good health.

This clonotype was picked up a small number of times. The V and J genes are TRBV7-2 and TRBJ1-2; the D is unclear. CDR3 length: 13 residues. V was trimmed by 2 bases and J by 4 bases, leaving 8 bases between them. CDR1 and CDR2 (germline): SGHTA, FQGNSA. The CDR3 loop is CASSLSVFYGYTF. The CDR3 DNA follows: TGTGCCAGCAGCTTATCAGTCTTCTATGGCTACACCTTC.

This clonotype was seen a few times. This rearrangement joins TRBV10-3 to TRBJ1-5; TRBD1 agrees at 7 bases. The CDR3 spans 14 residues. CDR1 is ENHRY, CDR2 SYGVKD, per germline. With 9 bases clipped from V and 2 bases from J, the junction kept 7 bases outside the gene matches. The CDR3 loop reads CAIRDGQGNQPQHF. The CDR3 DNA follows: TGTGCCATTAGGGACGGACAGGGCAATCAGCCCCAGCATTTT.

This rearrangement joins TRBV7-2 to TRBJ2-5; no clear D. Germline CDR1 SGHTA, CDR2 FQGNSA. This CDR3 spans 16 amino acids. Trimming stripped 1 base from V and 1 base from J, with 13 bases between. The CDR3 DNA is TGTGCCAGCAGCTTAGTCAGTGTGGCAGGCCAAGAGACCCAGTACTTC. It specifies CASSLVSVAGQETQYF.

The J gene is TRBJ2-2, the V gene TRBV7-2; D is unclear. V lost 5 bases to trimming and J lost 1 base, with 17 bases between them. The CDR3 loop spans 17 amino acids. CDR1 and CDR2 from the germline V gene are SGHTA and FQGNSA. The CDR3 bases are TGTGCCAGCAGCCTTGCTCCGCTCCAACAGAACACCGGGGAGCTGTTTTTT. It codes for CASSLAPLQQNTGELFF.

Turning to this clonotype: One end of the junction varies from germline; a read error may be responsible. The gene calls are TRBV12-3 or TRBV12-4 and TRBJ2-6; D remains ambiguous. CDR3 length: 14 amino acids. CDR3 DNA: TGTGACAGCCACTCCCCCTCTGGGGCCAACGTCCTGACTTTC. Protein product: CDSHSPSGANVLTF.

This clonotype was observed a few times. The CDR3 DNA reads TGTGCCAGCAGCTTAAGAAGTTACACAGATACGCAGTATTTT. Amino acids: CASSLRSYTDTQYF. The chain links TRBV7-2 to TRBJ2-3; D gene unclear. The germline CDR1 and CDR2 sequences are SGHTA and FQGNSA. The V end was cut by 2 bases, the J end by 2 bases, with 8 bases between. The length of the CDR3 is 14 residues.

This chain uses TRBV5-1 with TRBJ2-7; 9 bases map to TRBD1. The J call may be faulty, since TRBJ2-5 better matches the DNA end. The CDR3 covers 14 residues. The germline gives CDR1 SGHRS, CDR2 YFSETQ. In DNA, the CDR3 is TGCGCCAGCGGCCGTCGGACAGGGGCCATGACCCAGTACTTC. Its protein product is CASGRRTGAMTQYF.

This clonotype was seen more than once but under ten times. One end of the junction is discordant with germline, which a read error may explain. The chain carries TRBV20-1 and TRBJ2-1; D may be TRBD1 or TRBD2 (5 bases each). Germline CDR1 reads DFQATT; CDR2 reads SNEGSKA (reference sequence). The CDR3 length is 14 residues. The CDR3 is CSADGGQGKDERFF. CDR3 bases: TGCAGTGCCGATGGCGGGCAGGGCAAGGATGAGCGGTTCTTC.

The chain employs TRBV20-1 and TRBJ2-5, with TRBD2 identical over 10 bases. This CDR3 has 16 residues. V shed 0 bases, J shed 5 bases, and the junction held 9 bases outside the gene matches. Germline V gene lookup returns CDR1 DFQATT and CDR2 SNEGSKA (reference sequence). The CDR3 region has the DNA TGCAGTGCTAGAGAGGCGAGCGGGGGGGCTTTGGAGACCCAGTACTTC. Protein sequence: CSAREASGGALETQYF.

Remarks on this clonotype: This clone may be a read error of a much larger clone one base away. This chain links TRBV3-1 with TRBJ1-4; 7 positions match TRBD1. Germline CDR1 reads LGHDT; CDR2 reads YNNKEL (reference sequence). The junction had 2 bases not matched to a gene; V was cut back by 5 bases and J by 5 bases. The CDR3 has 13 residues. The CDR3 sequence: CASSVQGNEKLFF. CDR3 sequence (DNA): TGTGCCAGCAGCGTACAGGGGAATGAAAAACTGTTTTTT.

The chain joins TRBV20-1 to TRBJ1-6; D perhaps matches TRBD1 (6 bases). The germline V and J ends were trimmed by 3 bases and 10 bases, with 10 bases remaining between them. Germline CDR1 and CDR2: DFQATT and SNEGSKA (reference sequence). This CDR3 has 12 residues. The chain's CDR3 is CSARRQGSPLHF. In nucleotides, the CDR3 is TGCAGTGCTAGGCGGCAGGGGTCACCCCTCCACTTT.

The chain is built from TRBV11-2 and TRBJ1-2; D call uncertain. The CDR3 totals 13 residues. Germline CDR1 and CDR2: SGHAT and FQNNGV. V lost 1 base to trimming and J lost 3 bases, with 6 bases between them. As DNA, the CDR3 is TGTGCCAGCAGCTTAGGGTTCTACTATGGCTACACCTTC. Protein product: CASSLGFYYGYTF.

This clonotype turned up a few times. The CDR3 is CSAFSGGKGHQTEAFF. CDR3 nucleotides: TGCAGTGCATTCTCGGGGGGAAAGGGGCATCAAACTGAAGCTTTCTTT. The gene calls are TRBV20-1 and TRBJ1-1, with a weak D call TRBD1 (5 bases). CDR1 DFQATT and CDR2 SNEGSKA come from the germline V gene (reference sequence). CDR3 length: 16 amino acids. Trimming cost V 6 bases and J 5 bases, with 25 bases left between them.

The V call is TRBV2, the J call TRBJ2-7; D not resolved. CDR3 length: 11 residues. Germline lookup yields CDR1 SNHLY and CDR2 FYNNEI. V lost 6 bases to trimming and J lost 6 bases, with 9 bases between them. This CDR3 reads CASRQMGEQYF. The CDR3, as DNA: TGTGCCAGCAGACAAATGGGCGAGCAGTACTTC.

This clonotype was observed a handful of times. CDR3 coding DNA: TGTGCCAGCAGTTTTAGTCTGACAGGGGAGACTATGGGCTACACCTTC. The encoded protein is CASSFSLTGETMGYTF. The chain uses TRBV12-3 or TRBV12-4 and TRBJ1-2; 8 positions match TRBD1. The V segment lost 3 bases and the J segment 8 bases; nucleotides outside the gene matches: 14. The CDR3 runs 16 residues.

As to this clonotype: The junction departs from the called germline gene at one end, perhaps through a read error. The genes are TRBV5-1 and TRBJ2-6; perhaps TRBD1 as D (5 bases). Germline V gives CDR1 SGHRS, CDR2 YFSETQ. The CDR3 runs 16 residues. Here the CDR3 reads CASSFIGNSGANVLSF. CDR3 nucleotide sequence: TGCGCCAGCAGCTTTATAGGGAACTCTGGGGCCAACGTCCTGAGTTTC.

V and J are TRBV7-3 and TRBJ1-1, with 7 bases matching TRBD1. With V trimmed by 2 bases and J by 9 bases, 12 bases remained unmatched. The CDR3 loop spans 15 amino acids. Looked up from germline, CDR1 is SGHTA and CDR2 is FQGTGA. This CDR3 reads CASSLGDQGVFQAFF. In DNA form, the CDR3 reads TGTGCCAGCAGCTTAGGCGATCAGGGGGTCTTTCAAGCTTTCTTT.

The CDR3 reads CSGVGLYNEQFF. CDR3 nucleotides: TGCAGCGGTGTGGGACTCTACAATGAGCAGTTCTTC. J is TRBJ2-1 and V is TRBV29-1; D possibly corresponds to TRBD2 (6 bases). The CDR3 consists of 12 residues. Trimming removed 7 bases from V and 3 bases from J, with 10 bases in between. Germline V gives CDR1 SQVTM, CDR2 ANQGSEA.

As regards this clonotype: A much larger clone is a single base away; this may be a read error. V is TRBV2 and J is TRBJ1-2; 7 positions agree with TRBD1. V lost 7 bases and J lost 2; bases outside the gene matches: 1. The length of the CDR3 is 12 residues. Germline V gives CDR1 SNHLY, CDR2 FYNNEI. The CDR3 loop reads CASMGQNYGYTF. In nucleotides, the CDR3 is TGTGCCAGCATGGGACAGAACTATGGCTACACCTTC.

The V gene is TRBV7-2, the J gene TRBJ2-3, with 7 bases fitting TRBD2. J lost 6 bases, V lost 3 bases, and 6 bases had no gene match. Germline assignment: CDR1 SGHTA and CDR2 FQGNSA. The CDR3 contains 14 residues. The CDR3 DNA sequence: TGTGCCAGCAGCTTCTCGACTAGCTCCGATACGCAGTATTTT. It specifies CASSFSTSSDTQYF.

The J gene is TRBJ1-1, the V gene TRBV29-1, with D uncertain. The CDR3 sequence is 13 residues long. V was pared by 4 bases and J by 0 bases, with 9 bases between. CDR1 is SQVTM and CDR2 is ANQGSEA in the germline V gene. The CDR3 DNA follows: TGCAGCGTTGTTCGGCAGGTGAACACTGAAGCTTTCTTT. This encodes CSVVRQVNTEAFF. Variable domain in full (rest from reference TRBV29-1 and TRBJ1-1): SAVISQKPSRDICQRGTSLTIQCQVDSQVTMMFWYRQQPGQSLTLIATANQGSEATYESGFVIDKFPISRPNLTFSTLTVSNMSPEDSSIYLCSVVRQVNTEAFFGQGTRLTVV.

This chain connects TRBV5-1 to TRBJ1-4, with TRBD1 matching over 11 bases. The CDR3 consists of 14 residues. V gave up 2 bases and J gave up 7 bases; unmatched junction bases: 1. Per germline, CDR1 SGHRS and CDR2 YFSETQ. The CDR3 reads CASSLGTGGEKLFF. The CDR3 bases are TGCGCCAGCAGCTTAGGGACAGGGGGTGAAAAACTGTTTTTT.

The CDR3 region is CSARESGRLNQPQHF. CDR3 DNA: TGCAGTGCTAGAGAGTCGGGACGTCTAAATCAGCCCCAGCATTTT. V gene TRBV20-1 combines with J gene TRBJ1-5, with a weak D call TRBD1 (5 bases). The V and J ends lost 0 bases and 4 bases respectively, with 13 bases between them. In germline, CDR1 is DFQATT, CDR2 SNEGSKA (reference sequence). The CDR3 spans 15 residues.